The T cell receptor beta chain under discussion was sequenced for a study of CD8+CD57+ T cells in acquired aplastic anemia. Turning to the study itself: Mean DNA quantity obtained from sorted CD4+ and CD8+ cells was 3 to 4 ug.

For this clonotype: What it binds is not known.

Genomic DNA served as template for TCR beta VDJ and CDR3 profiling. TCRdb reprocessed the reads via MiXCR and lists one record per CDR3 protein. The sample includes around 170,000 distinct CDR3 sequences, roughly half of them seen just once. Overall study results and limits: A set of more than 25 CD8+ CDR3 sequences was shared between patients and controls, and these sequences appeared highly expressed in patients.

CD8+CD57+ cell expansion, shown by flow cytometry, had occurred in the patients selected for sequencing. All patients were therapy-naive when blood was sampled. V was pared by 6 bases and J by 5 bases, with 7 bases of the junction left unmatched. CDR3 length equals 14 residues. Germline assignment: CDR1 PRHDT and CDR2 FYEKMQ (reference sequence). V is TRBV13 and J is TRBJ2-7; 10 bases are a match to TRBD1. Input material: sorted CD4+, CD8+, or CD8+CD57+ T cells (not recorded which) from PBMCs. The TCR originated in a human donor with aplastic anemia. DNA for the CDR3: TGTGCCAGCAGTCGGGACAGGGGACGCGACGAGCAGTACTTC. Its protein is CASSRDRGRDEQYF.